Below are 26 T cell receptor beta chains sequenced from a single sample in a study of blood T cell repertoires in COVID-19. The assay was immunoSEQ multiplex PCR, and TCRdb's table has in-frame clones only and misses some. Of fewer than 450,000 clones listed, about 90% are singletons. The sample was PBMCs or T cells enriched from blood (not recorded which). The receptors come from a man between 18 and 35 years old who had recovered from COVID-19.

This chain joins TRBV3-1 (or the pseudogene TRBV3-2) and TRBJ1-3; no definite D call. In germline, CDR1 is LGHDT, CDR2 YNNKEL (reference sequence). There are 14 residues in the CDR3. V was cut by 1 base and J by 2 bases, with 6 bases left in between. This chain's CDR3 is CASSQAVAGNTIYF. CDR3 DNA sequence: TGTGCCAGCAGCCAAGCGGTGGCTGGAAACACCATATATTTT.

This chain joins TRBV11-2 and TRBJ1-1; unclear D gene. Trimming pared 2 bases from V and 0 bases from J, leaving 7 bases between. Germline V lookup: CDR1 SGHAT, CDR2 FQNNGV. The CDR3 is 14 residues long. For the CDR3, the DNA is TGTGCCAGCAGCTTACACCAGATGAACACTGAAGCTTTCTTT. This gives the protein CASSLHQMNTEAFF.

The J gene is TRBJ1-3, the V gene TRBV13; D remains ambiguous. Trimming stripped 0 bases from V and 2 bases from J, with 8 bases between. The CDR3 runs 15 residues. The V gene's germline CDR1 is PRHDT and CDR2 FYEKMQ (reference sequence). CDR3: CASSLGSNPGNTIYF. The CDR3 bases are TGTGCCAGCAGCTTAGGGAGCAATCCTGGAAACACCATATATTTT.

The sample holds a few counts of this clone. The V call is TRBV2, the J call TRBJ1-1; the match to TRBD1 covers 11 bases. CDR1 is SNHLY, CDR2 FYNNEI, per germline. Trimming cost V 6 bases and J 5 bases; bases outside gene matches: 2. This CDR3 comprises 13 residues. For the CDR3, the DNA is TGTGCCAGCAGACGGGACAGGGGGACTGAAGCTTTCTTT. Protein: CASRRDRGTEAFF.

The chain links TRBV20-1 to TRBJ2-7; TRBD2 matches 10 bases. The CDR3 runs 15 residues. V trimming: 3 bases; J trimming: 3 bases; junction bases outside the gene matches: 8. The germline V gene encodes CDR1 DFQATT and CDR2 SNEGSKA (reference sequence). The CDR3 DNA reads TGCAGTGCTAGTAAGGGACTAGCGCAGAGCTACGAGCAGTACTTC. Translation gives CSASKGLAQSYEQYF.

The chain joins TRBV19 to TRBJ1-1; tentative D call: TRBD1 (5 bases). CDR3 length: 17 residues. The V gene's germline CDR1 is LNHDA and CDR2 SQIVND (reference sequence). Deletions cut 0 bases from V and 1 base from J, with 15 bases between. CDR3 coding DNA: TGTGCCAGTAGTATAGATCCCGGACGGGGGAGGAACACTGAAGCTTTCTTT. This translates into CASSIDPGRGRNTEAFF. Combining the CDR3 with reference TRBV19 and TRBJ1-1 gives the whole variable domain DGGITQSPKYLFRKEGQNVTLSCEQNLNHDAMYWYRQDPGQGLRLIYYSQIVNDFQKGDIAEGYSVSREKKESFPLTVTSAQKNPTAFYLCASSIDPGRGRNTEAFFGQGTRLTVV.

This chain connects TRBV7-6 to TRBJ1-6, with D perhaps matching TRBD1 (6 bases). The V end was cut by 5 bases, the J end by 6 bases, with 17 bases between. Looked up from germline, CDR1 is SGHVS and CDR2 is FNYEAQ. The CDR3 spans 16 residues. The CDR3 sequence is CASSLTPGHGNSPLHF. The CDR3 nucleotides read TGTGCCAGCAGCCTGACGCCGGGACATGGTAATTCACCCCTCCACTTT.

The V and J genes are TRBV4-1 and TRBJ2-7; 12 bases line up with TRBD1. Germline CDR1 and CDR2: MGHRA and YSYEKL. The CDR3 has 15 residues. V was pared by 2 bases and J by 5 bases, with 4 bases of the junction left unmatched. The CDR3 is CASSQHGTGGNEQYF. The CDR3 bases are TGCGCCAGCAGCCAACACGGGACAGGGGGCAACGAGCAGTACTTC.

The V gene is TRBV7-9, the J gene TRBJ2-7; D gene ambiguous. The CDR3 spans 18 residues. The V gene lost 1 base and the J gene lost 0 bases, with 19 bases spanning the gap. CDR1 SEHNR and CDR2 FQNEAQ come from the germline V gene (reference sequence). The CDR3 DNA reads as TGTGCCAGCAGCTTAGATGGGTGGTATGCGGCTAGCTCCTACGAGCAGTACTTC. Amino acid sequence: CASSLDGWYAASSYEQYF. The whole variable domain, remainder taken from reference TRBV7-9 and TRBJ2-7, is DTGVSQNPRHKITKRGQNVTFRCDPISEHNRLYWYRQTLGQGPEFLTYFQNEAQLEKSRLLSDRFSAERPKGSFSTLEIQRTEQGDSAMYLCASSLDGWYAASSYEQYFGPGTRLTVT.

This sequence joins TRBV5-4 and TRBJ1-3; perhaps TRBD1 as D (6 bases). In germline, CDR1 is SGHNT, CDR2 YYREEE (reference sequence). Trimming took off 4 bases at V and 0 bases at J, with 11 bases between the two ends. The CDR3 has 15 amino acids. DNA of the CDR3: TGTGCCAGCAGCGGTGCAGGGGTCTCTGGAAACACCATATATTTT. This gives the protein CASSGAGVSGNTIYF.

The CDR3 DNA is TGTGCCAGCAACAGGTTGACGGGTGAAAAACTGTTTTTT. Translated, it gives CASNRLTGEKLFF. The gene calls are TRBV2 and TRBJ1-4, with a weak D call TRBD1 (5 bases). The V gene lost 7 bases and the J gene lost 7 bases, with 13 bases spanning the gap. CDR1 is SNHLY and CDR2 is FYNNEI in the germline V gene. This CDR3 is built from 13 residues.

The rearrangement joins TRBV9 to TRBJ1-5, with D maybe TRBD1 (6 bases). The germline V gene encodes CDR1 SGDLS and CDR2 YYNGEE. This CDR3 contains 15 residues. Trimming cost V 3 bases and J 2 bases, with 12 bases left between them. Here the CDR3 reads CASSAQGLGNQPQHF. CDR3 in DNA: TGTGCCAGCAGCGCACAGGGTTTGGGCAATCAGCCCCAGCATTTT.

The chain joins TRBV11-2 to TRBJ1-2; tentatively, D is TRBD1 (5 bases). This CDR3 has 13 amino acids. The germline V gene has CDR1 SGHAT and CDR2 FQNNGV. Trimming took off 6 bases at V and 0 bases at J, with 8 bases between the two ends. This CDR3 is CASRGRANYGYTF. The CDR3 coding sequence is TGTGCCAGCAGAGGCAGGGCTAACTATGGCTACACCTTC.

This clone has a single count. This chain uses TRBV2 with TRBJ2-7; D not resolved. Germline lookup yields CDR1 SNHLY and CDR2 FYNNEI. V was shortened by 6 bases and J by 3 bases, with 9 bases between the two germline ends. The CDR3 has 12 amino acids. The CDR3 nucleotides read TGTGCCAGCAGGGCCGTAAACTACGAGCAGTACTTC. Protein product: CASRAVNYEQYF.

The CDR3 loop reads CASSEGWAANYGYTF. CDR3 nucleotide sequence: TGTGCCAGCAGTGAAGGATGGGCTGCTAACTATGGCTACACCTTC. V usage is TRBV6-1 and J usage is TRBJ1-2; D not resolved. Trimming shortened V by 1 base and J by 0 bases, and 9 bases separated the two germline ends. The CDR3 loop spans 15 amino acids. CDR1 and CDR2 from the germline V gene are MNHNS and SASEGT.

The gene calls are TRBV5-5 and TRBJ1-6, with 9 positions matching TRBD1. Trimming cost V 2 bases and J 6 bases; bases outside gene matches: 3. This CDR3 is 15 amino acids long. The germline CDR1 and CDR2 sequences are SGHKS and YYEKEE (reference sequence). For the CDR3, the DNA is TGTGCCAGCAGCTTAGAGGACAGGGGTAATTCACCCCTCCACTTT. Protein product: CASSLEDRGNSPLHF.

The chain has TRBV7-2 and TRBJ2-7; tentative D call: TRBD2 (6 bases). This CDR3 has 14 residues. V lost 5 bases, J lost 2 bases, and 13 bases lay in between. Germline V gene data show CDR1 as SGHTA and CDR2 as FQGNSA. The CDR3 protein is CASSPSGRPYEQYF. DNA for the CDR3: TGTGCCAGCAGCCCCTCAGGGAGGCCCTACGAGCAGTACTTC.

CDR3 in amino acids: CASSYRPSDMGGYTF. CDR3 DNA sequence: TGCGCCAGCAGCTACCGACCCTCGGACATGGGTGGCTACACCTTC. This sequence joins TRBV5-1 and TRBJ1-2, with D tentatively TRBD1 (5 bases). Trimming stripped 3 bases from V and 7 bases from J, with 19 bases between. Germline CDR1 is SGHRS and CDR2 is YFSETQ. This CDR3 spans 15 amino acids.

The V call is TRBV18, the J call TRBJ1-2; 11 positions match TRBD1. V dropped 0 bases and J dropped 8; count of bases not matched to a gene: 5. CDR3 length equals 15 residues. Per the germline V gene, CDR1 is KGHSH and CDR2 is LQKENI. In DNA form, the CDR3 reads TGTGCCAGCTCACCACCGGACAGGGGGCATCAGGGCTACACCTTC. It yields the protein CASSPPDRGHQGYTF.

The chain employs TRBV12-5 and TRBJ1-5, with 8 bases lining up with TRBD1. The J segment lost 3 bases and the V segment lost 0 bases, leaving 4 bases of the junction unmatched. In germline, CDR1 is LGHNT, CDR2 FRNRAP. There are 16 residues in the CDR3. The CDR3 is CASGLVVTGDNQPQHF. As DNA, the CDR3 is TGTGCTAGTGGTTTGGTAGTGACAGGGGACAATCAGCCCCAGCATTTT.

The chain has TRBV13 and TRBJ1-2; D remains unclear. The germline gives CDR1 PRHDT, CDR2 FYEKMQ (reference sequence). V shed 4 bases and J shed 8 bases, with 23 bases lying between them. CDR3 size: 16 residues. CDR3 DNA sequence: TGTGCCAGCAGCTCCGGGAACCCTCCAGGCCTGGAGGGCTACACCTTC. Protein product: CASSSGNPPGLEGYTF. The full variable domain, with the rest looked up from reference TRBV13 and TRBJ1-2, is AAGVIQSPRHLIKEKRETATLKCYPIPRHDTVYWYQQGPGQDPQFLISFYEKMQSDKGSIPDRFSAQQFSDYHSELNMSSLELGDSALYFCASSSGNPPGLEGYTFGSGTRLTVV.

The chain employs TRBV2 and TRBJ1-5, with a weak D call TRBD1 (5 bases). Germline CDR1 reads SNHLY; CDR2 reads FYNNEI. V lost 4 bases and J lost 3, with 13 bases in between. The CDR3 has 15 amino acids. In DNA, the CDR3 is TGTGCCAGCAGTGGGGACGGGGGACCCAATCAGCCCCAGCATTTT. It codes for CASSGDGGPNQPQHF. Looking up the rest from reference TRBV2 and TRBJ1-5 gives the full variable domain: EPEVTQTPSHQVTQMGQEVILRCVPISNHLYFYWYRQILGQKVEFLVSFYNNEISEKSEIFDDQFSVERPDGSNFTLKIRSTKLEDSAMYFCASSGDGGPNQPQHFGDGTRLSIL.

V is TRBV5-1 and J is TRBJ2-7, with D possibly TRBD1 on 8 matching bases. Looked up from germline, CDR1 is SGHRS and CDR2 is YFSETQ. The CDR3 totals 15 residues. With 4 bases removed from V and 0 bases from J, the gap between germline ends came to 14 bases. The DNA of the CDR3 is TGCGCCAGCAGCCTACAGGGGGGGAGCTCCTACGAGCAGTACTTC. As protein: CASSLQGGSSYEQYF.

The chain couples TRBV27 to TRBJ2-5; 8 nucleotides line up with TRBD1. V trimming: 2 bases; J trimming: 2 bases; junction bases outside the gene matches: 4. The CDR3 extends over 15 amino acids. Per the germline V gene, CDR1 is MNHEY and CDR2 is SMNVEV (reference sequence). The CDR3 protein is CASSLRTGLQETQYF. The DNA for the CDR3 is TGTGCCAGCAGTTTAAGGACAGGGCTACAAGAGACCCAGTACTTC.

The chain has TRBV19 and TRBJ2-5, with TRBD2 matching 8 bases. Germline assignment: CDR1 LNHDA and CDR2 SQIVND (reference sequence). V dropped 4 bases and J dropped 3; count of bases not matched to a gene: 4. There are 14 residues in the CDR3. CDR3 coding DNA: TGTGCCAGTAGTAGGCGGGAGGTCAAAGAGACCCAGTACTTC. Translating it yields CASSRREVKETQYF.

CDR3 DNA sequence: TGCGCCAGCAGCCATAGTTCAAGCTCCTACAATGAGCAGTTCTTC. The encoded protein is CASSHSSSSYNEQFF. V gene TRBV4-1 combines with J gene TRBJ2-1; D gene ambiguous. The V and J ends lost 3 bases and 0 bases respectively, with 9 bases between them. This CDR3 is built from 15 residues. Germline lookup yields CDR1 MGHRA and CDR2 YSYEKL.